This T cell receptor (beta chain) was found in a study of T cells after yellow fever vaccination. Study as a whole: Preparation of fractions with low cell numbers was performed using SMART-Seq v4 Ultra Low Input.

For TCR, cDNA came from 5'RACE template switching, which added a universal primer site and UMIs. Via MiXCR, TCRdb re-called the 5' RACE reads, giving one row per CDR3 protein. The sample yields 300,000 or so distinct CDR3 sequences, approximately 4.2% seen once. Study-wide results and limits: Although most clonotypes did not, a small share appeared in both CD4 and CD8 compartments. The study re-detected most primary-vaccination clones after the booster (approximately 96% CD4, around 89% CD8).

The V segment lost 5 bases and the J segment 0 bases; nucleotides outside the gene matches: 7. The CDR3 consists of 16 residues. Germline CDR1 and CDR2: SGHTA and FQGNSA. This clonotype was seen ten or more times. Its specificity is unknown. Sample: PBMCs, taken 5 days after the yellow fever booster vaccination. This rearrangement joins TRBV7-2 to TRBJ2-4, with 7 positions matching TRBD1. The TCR originated in a young man who received the YFV17D yellow fever vaccine. The CDR3 coding sequence is TGTGCCAGCAGCACCCGGACAGGTTTAGCCAAAAACATTCAGTACTTC. This encodes CASSTRTGLAKNIQYF.